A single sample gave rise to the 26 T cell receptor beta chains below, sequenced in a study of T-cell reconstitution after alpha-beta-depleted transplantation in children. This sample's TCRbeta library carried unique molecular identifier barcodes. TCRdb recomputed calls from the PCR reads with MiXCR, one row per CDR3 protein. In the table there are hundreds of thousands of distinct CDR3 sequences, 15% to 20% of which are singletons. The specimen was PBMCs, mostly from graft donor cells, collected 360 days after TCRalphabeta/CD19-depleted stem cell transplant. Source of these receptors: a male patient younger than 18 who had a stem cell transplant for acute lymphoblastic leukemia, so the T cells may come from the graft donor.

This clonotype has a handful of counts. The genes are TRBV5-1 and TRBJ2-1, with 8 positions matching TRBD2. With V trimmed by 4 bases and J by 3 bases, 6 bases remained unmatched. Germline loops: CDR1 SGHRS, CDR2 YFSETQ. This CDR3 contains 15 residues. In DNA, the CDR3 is TGCGCCAGCAGCATTACCGGGACTAGCTACAATGAGCAGTTCTTC. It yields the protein CASSITGTSYNEQFF.

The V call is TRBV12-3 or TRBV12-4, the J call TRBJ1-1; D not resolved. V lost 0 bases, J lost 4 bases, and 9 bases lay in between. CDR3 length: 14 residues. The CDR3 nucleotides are TGTGCCAGCAGTTTAGCTGGAGCAAGCACTGAAGCTTTCTTT. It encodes CASSLAGASTEAFF.

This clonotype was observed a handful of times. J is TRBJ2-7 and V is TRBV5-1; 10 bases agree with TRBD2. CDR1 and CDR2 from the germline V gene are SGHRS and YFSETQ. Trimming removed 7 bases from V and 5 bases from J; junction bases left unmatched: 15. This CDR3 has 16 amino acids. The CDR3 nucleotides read TGCGCCAGCCTAGTAACCCCGGGACTAGCGATACACGAGCAGTACTTC. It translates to CASLVTPGLAIHEQYF.

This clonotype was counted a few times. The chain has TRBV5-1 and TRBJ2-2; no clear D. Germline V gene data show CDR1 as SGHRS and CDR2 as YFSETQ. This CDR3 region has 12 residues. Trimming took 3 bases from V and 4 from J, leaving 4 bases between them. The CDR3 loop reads CASSYFTGELFF. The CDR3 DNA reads TGCGCCAGCAGCTACTTCACCGGGGAGCTGTTTTTT.

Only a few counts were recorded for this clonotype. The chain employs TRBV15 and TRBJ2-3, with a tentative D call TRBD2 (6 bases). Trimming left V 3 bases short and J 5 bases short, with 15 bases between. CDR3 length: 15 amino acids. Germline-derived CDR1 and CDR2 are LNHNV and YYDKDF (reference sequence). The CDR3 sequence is CATSSLPGEEDTQYF. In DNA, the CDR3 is TGTGCCACCAGCAGTCTACCGGGAGAAGAAGATACGCAGTATTTT.

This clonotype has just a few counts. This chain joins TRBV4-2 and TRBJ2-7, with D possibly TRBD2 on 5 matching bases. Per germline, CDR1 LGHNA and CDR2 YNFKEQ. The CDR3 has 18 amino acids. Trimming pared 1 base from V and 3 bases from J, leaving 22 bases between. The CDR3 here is CASSQVIPSGVLNYEQYF. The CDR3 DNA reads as TGTGCCAGCAGCCAAGTCATCCCGTCCGGGGTACTCAACTACGAGCAGTACTTC.

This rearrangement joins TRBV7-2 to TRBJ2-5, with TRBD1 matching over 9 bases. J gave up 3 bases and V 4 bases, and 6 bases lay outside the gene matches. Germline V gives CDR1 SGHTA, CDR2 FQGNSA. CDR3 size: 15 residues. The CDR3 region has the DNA TGTGCCAGCAGCTCCACAGGGGGCCGGGAAGAGACCCAGTACTTC. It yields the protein CASSSTGGREETQYF.

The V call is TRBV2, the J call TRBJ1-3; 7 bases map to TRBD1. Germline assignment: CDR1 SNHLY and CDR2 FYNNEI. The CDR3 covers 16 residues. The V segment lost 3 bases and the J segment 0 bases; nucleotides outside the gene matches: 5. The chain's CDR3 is CASSEGGGYSGNTIYF. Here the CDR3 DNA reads TGTGCCAGCAGTGAGGGAGGGGGCTACTCTGGAAACACCATATATTTT.

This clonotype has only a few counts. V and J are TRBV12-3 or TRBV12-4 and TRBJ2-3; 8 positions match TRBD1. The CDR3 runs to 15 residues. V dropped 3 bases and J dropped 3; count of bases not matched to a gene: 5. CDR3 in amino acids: CASSLTGAPTDTQYF. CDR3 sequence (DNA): TGTGCCAGCAGTTTGACAGGGGCCCCGACAGATACGCAGTATTTT.

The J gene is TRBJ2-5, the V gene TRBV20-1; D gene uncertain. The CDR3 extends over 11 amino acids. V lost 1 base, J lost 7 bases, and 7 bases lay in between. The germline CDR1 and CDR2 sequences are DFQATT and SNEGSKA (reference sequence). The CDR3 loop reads CSARGSATQYF. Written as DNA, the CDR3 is TGCAGTGCTAGAGGGTCGGCGACCCAGTACTTC.

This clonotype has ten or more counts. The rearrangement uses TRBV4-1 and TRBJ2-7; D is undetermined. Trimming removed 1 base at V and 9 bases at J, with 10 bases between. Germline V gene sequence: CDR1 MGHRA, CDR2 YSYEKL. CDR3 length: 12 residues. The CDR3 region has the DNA TGCGCCAGCAGCCAAGTAGGGCTCAGGCAGTACTTC. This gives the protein CASSQVGLRQYF.

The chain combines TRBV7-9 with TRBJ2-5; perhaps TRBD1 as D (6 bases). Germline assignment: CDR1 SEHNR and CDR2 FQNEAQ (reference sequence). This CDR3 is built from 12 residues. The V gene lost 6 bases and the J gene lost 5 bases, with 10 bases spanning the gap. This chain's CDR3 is CASRRRGETQYF. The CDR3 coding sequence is TGTGCCAGCAGAAGAAGGGGGGAGACCCAGTACTTC.

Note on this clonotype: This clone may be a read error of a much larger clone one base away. This chain's CDR3 is CAGTRTGPYEQYF. DNA for the CDR3: TGCGCCGGCACGAGGACGGGACCCTACGAGCAGTACTTC. The chain uses TRBV5-1 and TRBJ2-7; D is tentatively TRBD1 or TRBD2 (5 bases each). Germline V lookup: CDR1 SGHRS, CDR2 YFSETQ. The CDR3 is 13 residues long. V gave up 10 bases and J gave up 2 bases, with 16 bases separating them.

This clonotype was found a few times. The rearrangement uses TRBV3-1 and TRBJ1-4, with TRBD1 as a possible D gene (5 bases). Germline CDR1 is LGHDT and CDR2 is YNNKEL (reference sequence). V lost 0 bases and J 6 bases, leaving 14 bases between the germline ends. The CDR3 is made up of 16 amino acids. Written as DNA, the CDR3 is TGTGCCAGCAGCCAAGAATGGAAGGGGTTAGATGAAAAACTGTTTTTT. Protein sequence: CASSQEWKGLDEKLFF. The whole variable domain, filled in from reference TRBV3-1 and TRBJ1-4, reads DTAVSQTPKYLVTQMGNDKSIKCEQNLGHDTMYWYKQDSKKFLKIMFSYNNKELIINETVPNRFSPKSPDKAHLNLHINSLELGDSAVYFCASSQEWKGLDEKLFFGSGTQLSVL.

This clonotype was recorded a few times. CDR3 sequence reads: CASSYLPYLAKNIQYF. Written as DNA, the CDR3 is TGTGCCAGCAGTTACCTCCCGTACCTAGCCAAAAACATTCAGTACTTC. The chain joins TRBV6-5 to TRBJ2-4; D unclear. The length of the CDR3 is 16 residues. CDR1 is MNHEY, CDR2 SVGAGI, per germline. Trimming stripped 2 bases from V and 0 bases from J, with 11 bases between.

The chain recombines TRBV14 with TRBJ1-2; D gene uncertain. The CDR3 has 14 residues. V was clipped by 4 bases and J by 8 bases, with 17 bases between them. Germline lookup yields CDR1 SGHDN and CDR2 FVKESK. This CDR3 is CASSPFGPRRGYTF. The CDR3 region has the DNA TGTGCCAGCAGCCCTTTCGGACCCCGAAGAGGCTACACCTTC.

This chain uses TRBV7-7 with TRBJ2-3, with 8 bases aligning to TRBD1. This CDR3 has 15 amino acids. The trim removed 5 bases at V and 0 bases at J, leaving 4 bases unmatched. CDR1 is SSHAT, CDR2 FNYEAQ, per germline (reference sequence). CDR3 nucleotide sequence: TGTGCCAGCAGCATACGACAGGGGAGCACAGATACGCAGTATTTT. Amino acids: CASSIRQGSTDTQYF.

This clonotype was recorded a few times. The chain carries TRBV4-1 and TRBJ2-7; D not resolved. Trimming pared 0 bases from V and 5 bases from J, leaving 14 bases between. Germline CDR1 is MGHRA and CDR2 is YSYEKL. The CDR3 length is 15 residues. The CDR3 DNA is TGCGCCAGCAGCCAAGAAGGTCTCGCCCCCAACGAGCAGTACTTC. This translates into CASSQEGLAPNEQYF.

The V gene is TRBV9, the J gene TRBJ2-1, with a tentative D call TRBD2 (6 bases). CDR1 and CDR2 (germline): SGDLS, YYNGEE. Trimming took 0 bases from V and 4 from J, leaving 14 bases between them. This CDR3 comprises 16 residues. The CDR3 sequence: CASSVGGSGGYNEQFF. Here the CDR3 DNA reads TGTGCCAGCAGCGTAGGAGGTAGCGGCGGGTACAATGAGCAGTTCTTC. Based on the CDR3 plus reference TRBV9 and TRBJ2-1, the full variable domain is DSGVTQTPKHLITATGQRVTLRCSPRSGDLSVYWYQQSLDQGLQFLIQYYNGEERAKGNILERFSAQQFPDLHSELNLSSLELGDSALYFCASSVGGSGGYNEQFFGPGTRLTVL.

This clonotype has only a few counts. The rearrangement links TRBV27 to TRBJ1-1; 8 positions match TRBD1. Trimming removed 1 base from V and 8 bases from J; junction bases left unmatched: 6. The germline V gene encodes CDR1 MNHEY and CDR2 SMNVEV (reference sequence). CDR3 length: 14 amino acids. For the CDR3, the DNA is TGTGCCAGCAGTTTATACAGGGGGTCTGGGGAAGCTTTCTTT. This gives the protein CASSLYRGSGEAFF.

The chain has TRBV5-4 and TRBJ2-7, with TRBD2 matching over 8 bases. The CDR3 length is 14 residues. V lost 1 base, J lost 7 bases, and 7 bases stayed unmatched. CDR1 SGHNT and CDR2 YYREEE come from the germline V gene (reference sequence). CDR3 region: CASSLRSGSEEQYF. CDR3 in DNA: TGTGCCAGCAGCTTGAGGAGCGGGAGCGAGGAGCAGTACTTC.

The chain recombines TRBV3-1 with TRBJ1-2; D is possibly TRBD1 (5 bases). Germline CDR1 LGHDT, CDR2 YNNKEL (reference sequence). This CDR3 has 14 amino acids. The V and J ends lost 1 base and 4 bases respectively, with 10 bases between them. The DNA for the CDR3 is TGTGCCAGCAGCCAAGTAGGGACGGTCTATGGCTACACCTTC. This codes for CASSQVGTVYGYTF. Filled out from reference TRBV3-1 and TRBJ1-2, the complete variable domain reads DTAVSQTPKYLVTQMGNDKSIKCEQNLGHDTMYWYKQDSKKFLKIMFSYNNKELIINETVPNRFSPKSPDKAHLNLHINSLELGDSAVYFCASSQVGTVYGYTFGSGTRLTVV.

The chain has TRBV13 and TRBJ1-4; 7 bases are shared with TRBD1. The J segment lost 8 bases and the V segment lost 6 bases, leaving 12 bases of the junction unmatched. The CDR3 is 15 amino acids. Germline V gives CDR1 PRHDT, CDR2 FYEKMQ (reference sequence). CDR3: CASSPPDRRGEKLFF. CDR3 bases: TGTGCCAGCAGTCCCCCGGACAGGCGGGGGGAAAAACTGTTTTTT.

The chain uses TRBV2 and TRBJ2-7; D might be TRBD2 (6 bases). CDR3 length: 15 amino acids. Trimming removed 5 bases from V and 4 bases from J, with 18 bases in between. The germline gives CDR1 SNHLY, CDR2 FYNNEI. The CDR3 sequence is CASSSLGSGDYEQYF. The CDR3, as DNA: TGTGCCAGCAGTTCCCTAGGTAGCGGAGATTACGAGCAGTACTTC. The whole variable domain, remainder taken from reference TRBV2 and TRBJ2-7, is EPEVTQTPSHQVTQMGQEVILRCVPISNHLYFYWYRQILGQKVEFLVSFYNNEISEKSEIFDDQFSVERPDGSNFTLKIRSTKLEDSAMYFCASSSLGSGDYEQYFGPGTRLTVT.

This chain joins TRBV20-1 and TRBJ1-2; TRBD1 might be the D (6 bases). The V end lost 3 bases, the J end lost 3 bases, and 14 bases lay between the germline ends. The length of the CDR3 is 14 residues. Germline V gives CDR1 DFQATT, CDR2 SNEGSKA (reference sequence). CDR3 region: CSARGTGTDYGYTF. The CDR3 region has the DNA TGCAGTGCTAGGGGAACAGGGACGGACTATGGCTACACCTTC.

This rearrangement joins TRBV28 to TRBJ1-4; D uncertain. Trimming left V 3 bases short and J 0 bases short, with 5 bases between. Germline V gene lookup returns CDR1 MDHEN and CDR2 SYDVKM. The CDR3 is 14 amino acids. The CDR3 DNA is TGTGCCAGCAGTTTGATAGCAACTAATGAAAAACTGTTTTTT. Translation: CASSLIATNEKLFF. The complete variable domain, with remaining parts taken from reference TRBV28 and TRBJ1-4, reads DVKVTQSSRYLVKRTGEKVFLECVQDMDHENMFWYRQDPGLGLRLIYFSYDVKMKEKGDIPEGYSVSREKKERFSLILESASTNQTSMYLCASSLIATNEKLFFGSGTQLSVL.